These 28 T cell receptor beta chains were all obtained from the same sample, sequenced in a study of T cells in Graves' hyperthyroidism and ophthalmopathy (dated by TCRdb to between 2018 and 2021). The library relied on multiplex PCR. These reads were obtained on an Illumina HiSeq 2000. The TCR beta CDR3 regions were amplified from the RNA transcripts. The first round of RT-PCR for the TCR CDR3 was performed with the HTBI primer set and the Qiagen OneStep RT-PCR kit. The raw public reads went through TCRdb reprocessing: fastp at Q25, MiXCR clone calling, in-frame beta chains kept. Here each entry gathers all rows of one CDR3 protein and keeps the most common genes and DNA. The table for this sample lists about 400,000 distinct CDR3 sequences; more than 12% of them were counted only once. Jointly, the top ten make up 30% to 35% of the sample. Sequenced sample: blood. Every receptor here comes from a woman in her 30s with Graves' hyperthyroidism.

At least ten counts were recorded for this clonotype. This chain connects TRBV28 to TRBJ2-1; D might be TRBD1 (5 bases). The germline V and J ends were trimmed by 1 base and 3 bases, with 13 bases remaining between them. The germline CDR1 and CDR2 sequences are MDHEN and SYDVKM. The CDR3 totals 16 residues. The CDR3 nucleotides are TGTGCCAGCAGTTTATTGAACGGCGGACACTACAATGAGCAGTTCTTC. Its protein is CASSLLNGGHYNEQFF. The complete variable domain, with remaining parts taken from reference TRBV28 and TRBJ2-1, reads DVKVTQSSRYLVKRTGEKVFLECVQDMDHENMFWYRQDPGLGLRLIYFSYDVKMKEKGDIPEGYSVSREKKERFSLILESASTNQTSMYLCASSLLNGGHYNEQFFGPGTRLTVL.

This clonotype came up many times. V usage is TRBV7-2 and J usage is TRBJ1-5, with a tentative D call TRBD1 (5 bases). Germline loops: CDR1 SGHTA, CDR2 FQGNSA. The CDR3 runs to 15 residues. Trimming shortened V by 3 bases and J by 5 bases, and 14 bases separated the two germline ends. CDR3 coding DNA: TGTGCCAGCAGCTTGGGGCTGTCCGGCTATCAGCCCCAGCATTTT. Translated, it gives CASSLGLSGYQPQHF.

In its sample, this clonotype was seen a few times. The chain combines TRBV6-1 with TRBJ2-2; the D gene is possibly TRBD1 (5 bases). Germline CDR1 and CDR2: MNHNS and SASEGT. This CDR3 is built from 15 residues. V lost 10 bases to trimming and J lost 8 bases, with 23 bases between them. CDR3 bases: TGTGCCACCGGACGCTCGGACACAGGATGGGGGGAGCTGTTTTTT. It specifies CATGRSDTGWGELFF.

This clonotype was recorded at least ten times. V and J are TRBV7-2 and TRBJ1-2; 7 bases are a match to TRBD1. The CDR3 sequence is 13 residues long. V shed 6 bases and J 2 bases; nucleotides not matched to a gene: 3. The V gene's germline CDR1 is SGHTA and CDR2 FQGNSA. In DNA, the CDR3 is TGTGCCAGCAGTCAGGGGGGGAACTATGGCTACACCTTC. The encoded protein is CASSQGGNYGYTF.

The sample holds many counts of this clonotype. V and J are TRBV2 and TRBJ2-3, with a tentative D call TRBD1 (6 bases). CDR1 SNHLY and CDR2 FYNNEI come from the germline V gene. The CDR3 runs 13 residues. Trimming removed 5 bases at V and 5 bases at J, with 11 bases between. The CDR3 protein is CASSFTGLDTQYF. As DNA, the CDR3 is TGTGCCAGCAGTTTTACAGGGTTAGATACGCAGTATTTT.

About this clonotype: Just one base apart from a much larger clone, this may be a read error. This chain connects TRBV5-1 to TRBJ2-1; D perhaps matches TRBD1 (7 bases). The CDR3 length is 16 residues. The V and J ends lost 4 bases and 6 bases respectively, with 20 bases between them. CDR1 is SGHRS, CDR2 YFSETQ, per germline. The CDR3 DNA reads TGCGCCAGCAGCACATTAGCAGGGGGGTGGAGCAATGAGCAGTTCTTC. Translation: CASSTLAGGWSNEQFF.

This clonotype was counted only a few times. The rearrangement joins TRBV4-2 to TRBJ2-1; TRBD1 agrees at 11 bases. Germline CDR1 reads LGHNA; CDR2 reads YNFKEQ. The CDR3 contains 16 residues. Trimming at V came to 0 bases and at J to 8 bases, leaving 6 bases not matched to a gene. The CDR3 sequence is CASSQELGQGGYEQFF. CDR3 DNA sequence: TGTGCCAGCAGCCAAGAATTGGGACAGGGGGGGTATGAGCAGTTCTTC.

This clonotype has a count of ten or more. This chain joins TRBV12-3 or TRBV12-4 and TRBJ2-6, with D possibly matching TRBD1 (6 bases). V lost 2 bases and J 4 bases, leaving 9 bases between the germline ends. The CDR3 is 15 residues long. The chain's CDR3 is CASSLSQGGANVLTF. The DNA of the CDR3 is TGTGCCAGCAGTTTAAGCCAGGGGGGGGCCAACGTCCTGACTTTC.

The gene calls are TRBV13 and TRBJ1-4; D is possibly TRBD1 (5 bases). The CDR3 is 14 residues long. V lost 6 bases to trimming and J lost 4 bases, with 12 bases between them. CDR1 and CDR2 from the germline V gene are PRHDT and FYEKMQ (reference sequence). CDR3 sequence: CASREWGDNEKLFF. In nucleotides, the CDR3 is TGTGCCAGCAGAGAGTGGGGGGATAATGAAAAACTGTTTTTT. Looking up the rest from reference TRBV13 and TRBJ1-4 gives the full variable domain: AAGVIQSPRHLIKEKRETATLKCYPIPRHDTVYWYQQGPGQDPQFLISFYEKMQSDKGSIPDRFSAQQFSDYHSELNMSSLELGDSALYFCASREWGDNEKLFFGSGTQLSVL.

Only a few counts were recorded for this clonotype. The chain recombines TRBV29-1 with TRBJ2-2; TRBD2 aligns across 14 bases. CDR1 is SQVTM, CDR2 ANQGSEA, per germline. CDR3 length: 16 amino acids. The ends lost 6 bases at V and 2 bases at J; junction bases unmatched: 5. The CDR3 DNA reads TGCAGCGTCGTGGGACTAGCGGGGGCAAACACCGGGGAGCTGTTTTTT. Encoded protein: CSVVGLAGANTGELFF.

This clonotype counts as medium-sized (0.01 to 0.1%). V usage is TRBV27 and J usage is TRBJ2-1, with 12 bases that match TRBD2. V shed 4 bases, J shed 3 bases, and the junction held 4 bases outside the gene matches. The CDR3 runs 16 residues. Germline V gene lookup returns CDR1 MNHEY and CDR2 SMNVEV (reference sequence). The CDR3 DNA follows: TGTGCCAGCAGTTCCCGGACTAGCGGGAACTACAATGAGCAGTTCTTC. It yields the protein CASSSRTSGNYNEQFF.

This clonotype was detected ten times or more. The CDR3 bases are TGTGCCAGCAGCCCGAGGGGGACAGTGAGCTCCTACGAGCAGTACTTC. It codes for CASSPRGTVSSYEQYF. The V call is TRBV7-9, the J call TRBJ2-7, with 7 bases identical to TRBD1. The CDR3 sequence is 16 residues long. V lost 5 bases to trimming and J lost 0 bases; unmatched junction nucleotides: 10. Germline V gives CDR1 SEHNR, CDR2 FQNEAQ (reference sequence).

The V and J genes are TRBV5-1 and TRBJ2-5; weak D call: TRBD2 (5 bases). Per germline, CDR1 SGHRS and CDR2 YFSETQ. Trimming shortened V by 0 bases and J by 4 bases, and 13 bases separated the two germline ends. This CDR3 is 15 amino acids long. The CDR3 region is CASSLETTAGETQYF. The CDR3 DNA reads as TGCGCCAGCAGCTTGGAAACGACGGCGGGAGAGACCCAGTACTTC.

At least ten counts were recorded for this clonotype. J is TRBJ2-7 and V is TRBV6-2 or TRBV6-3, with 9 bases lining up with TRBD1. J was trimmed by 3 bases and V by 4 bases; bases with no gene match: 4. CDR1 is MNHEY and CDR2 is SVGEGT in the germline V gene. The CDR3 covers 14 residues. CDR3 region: CASSWGTGNYEQYF. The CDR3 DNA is TGTGCCAGCAGTTGGGGGACAGGGAACTACGAGCAGTACTTC.

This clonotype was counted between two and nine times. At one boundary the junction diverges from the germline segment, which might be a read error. The CDR3 sequence: CASSQGDSGGSWYEQYF. The CDR3 coding sequence is TGCGCCAGCAGTCAAGGGGATAGCGGGGGCAGTTGGTACGAGCAGTACTTC. V and J are TRBV4-1 and TRBJ2-7; 9 bases align to TRBD2. The CDR3 has 17 amino acids. Germline CDR1 reads MGHRA; CDR2 reads YSYEKL.

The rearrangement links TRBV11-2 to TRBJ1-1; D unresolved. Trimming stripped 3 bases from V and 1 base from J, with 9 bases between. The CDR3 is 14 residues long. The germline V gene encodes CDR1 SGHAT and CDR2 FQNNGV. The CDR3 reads CASSFPGRNTEAFF. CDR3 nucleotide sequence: TGTGCCAGCAGCTTCCCCGGCAGGAACACTGAAGCTTTCTTT.

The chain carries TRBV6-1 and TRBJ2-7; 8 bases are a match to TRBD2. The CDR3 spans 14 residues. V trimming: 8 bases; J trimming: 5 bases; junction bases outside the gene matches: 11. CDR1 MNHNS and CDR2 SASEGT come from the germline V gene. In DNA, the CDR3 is TGTGCCAGCTCCGTCCGGGAGGGCCTCCACGAGCAGTACTTC. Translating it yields CASSVREGLHEQYF.

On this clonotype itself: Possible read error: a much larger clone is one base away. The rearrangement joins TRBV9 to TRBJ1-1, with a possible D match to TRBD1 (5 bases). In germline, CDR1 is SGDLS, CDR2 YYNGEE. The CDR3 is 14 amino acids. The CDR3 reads CASNPTPSDTEASF. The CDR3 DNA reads TGTGCCAGCAATCCGACCCCATCGGACACTGAAGCTTCCTTT.

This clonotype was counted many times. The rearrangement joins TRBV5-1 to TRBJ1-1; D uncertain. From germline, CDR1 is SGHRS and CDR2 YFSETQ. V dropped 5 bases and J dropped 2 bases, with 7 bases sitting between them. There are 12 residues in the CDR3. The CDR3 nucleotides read TGCGCCAGCAGAAGGGCCAACACTGAAGCTTTCTTT. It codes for CASRRANTEAFF.

The CDR3 here is CASSLMGTDQPQHF. The CDR3 region has the DNA TGTGCCAGCAGTTTAATGGGGACAGATCAGCCCCAGCATTTT. J is TRBJ1-5 and V is TRBV28; 7 positions match TRBD1. V shed 2 bases and J 5 bases; nucleotides not matched to a gene: 3. Germline CDR1 and CDR2: MDHEN and SYDVKM. The CDR3 consists of 14 residues.

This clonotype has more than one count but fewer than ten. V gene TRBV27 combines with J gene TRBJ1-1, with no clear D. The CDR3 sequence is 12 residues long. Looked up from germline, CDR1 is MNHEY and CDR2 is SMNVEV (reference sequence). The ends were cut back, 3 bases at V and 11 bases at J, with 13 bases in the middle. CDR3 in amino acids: CASSFSGGRAFF. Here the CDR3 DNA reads TGTGCCAGCAGTTTTTCGGGTGGCCGGGCTTTCTTT.

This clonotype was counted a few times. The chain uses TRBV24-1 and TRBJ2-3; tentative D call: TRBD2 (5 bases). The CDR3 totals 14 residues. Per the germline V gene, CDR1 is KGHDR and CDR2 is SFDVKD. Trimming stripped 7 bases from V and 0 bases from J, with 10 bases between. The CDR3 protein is CATSLSGSTDTQYF. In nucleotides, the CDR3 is TGTGCCACCAGCCTAAGCGGTAGCACAGATACGCAGTATTTT.

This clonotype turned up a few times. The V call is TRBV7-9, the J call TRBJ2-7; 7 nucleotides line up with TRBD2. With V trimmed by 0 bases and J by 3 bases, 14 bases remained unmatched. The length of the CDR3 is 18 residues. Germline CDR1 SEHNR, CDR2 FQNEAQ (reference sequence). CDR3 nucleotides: TGTGCCAGCAGCTTAGCGGACCCGATATGGGGGAGGGTCTACGAGCAGTACTTC. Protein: CASSLADPIWGRVYEQYF. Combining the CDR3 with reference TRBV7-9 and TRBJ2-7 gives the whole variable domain DTGVSQNPRHKITKRGQNVTFRCDPISEHNRLYWYRQTLGQGPEFLTYFQNEAQLEKSRLLSDRFSAERPKGSFSTLEIQRTEQGDSAMYLCASSLADPIWGRVYEQYFGPGTRLTVT.

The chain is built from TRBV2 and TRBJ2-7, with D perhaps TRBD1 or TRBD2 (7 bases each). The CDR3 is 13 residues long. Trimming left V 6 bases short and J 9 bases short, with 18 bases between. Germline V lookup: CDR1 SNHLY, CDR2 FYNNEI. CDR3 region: CASRQGGAAGQYF. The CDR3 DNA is TGTGCCAGCAGGCAGGGGGGGGCCGCGGGGCAGTACTTC.

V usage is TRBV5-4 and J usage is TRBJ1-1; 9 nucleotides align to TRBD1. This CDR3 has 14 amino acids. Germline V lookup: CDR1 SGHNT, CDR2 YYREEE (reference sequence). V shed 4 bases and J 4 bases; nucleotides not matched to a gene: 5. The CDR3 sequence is CASSRQGGATEAFF. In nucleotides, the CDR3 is TGTGCCAGCAGCAGACAGGGGGGGGCCACTGAAGCTTTCTTT.

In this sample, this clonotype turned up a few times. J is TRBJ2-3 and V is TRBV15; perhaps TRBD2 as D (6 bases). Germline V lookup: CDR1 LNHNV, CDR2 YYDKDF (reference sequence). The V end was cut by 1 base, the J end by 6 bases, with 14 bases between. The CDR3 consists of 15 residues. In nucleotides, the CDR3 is TGTGCCACCAGCAGAGGGTTTTCCAGCGGGGATACGCAGTATTTT. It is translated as CATSRGFSSGDTQYF.

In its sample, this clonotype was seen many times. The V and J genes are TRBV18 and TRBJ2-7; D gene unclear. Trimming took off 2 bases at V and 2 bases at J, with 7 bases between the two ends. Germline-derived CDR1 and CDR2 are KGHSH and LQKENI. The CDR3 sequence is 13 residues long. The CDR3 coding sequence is TGTGCCAGCTCACCATCCCAGACCTACGAGCAGTACTTC. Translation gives CASSPSQTYEQYF.

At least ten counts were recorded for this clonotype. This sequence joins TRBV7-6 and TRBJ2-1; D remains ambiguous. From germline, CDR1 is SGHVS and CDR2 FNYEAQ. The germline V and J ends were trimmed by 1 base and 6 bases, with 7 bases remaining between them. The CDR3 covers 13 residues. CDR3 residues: CASSLVVANEQFF. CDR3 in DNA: TGTGCCAGCAGCTTAGTGGTAGCCAATGAGCAGTTCTTC.